These 12 T cell receptor beta chains came from one sample sequenced in a study of metastatic and nonmetastatic thyroid tumors (dated by TCRdb to 2020 to 2022). None of the patients had been given any treatment before thyroid surgery. The library was produced with PCR. Instrument used: Illumina HiSeq 4000. TCRdb reprocessed the public reads (quality trimming at Q25 with fastp, clone calling with MiXCR) and kept in-frame beta chains. A total of fewer than 12,000 clones appear in this sample, 20% to 30% of them only once. The ten most abundant clones make up around 10% of the sample. The source material was tumor tissue. The receptors stem from a female donor with papillary thyroid cancer or a benign thyroid nodule (not recorded which). Some clones in this sample may be carry-over from other donors' samples.

This clone is medium-sized in the sample. The rearrangement links TRBV20-1 to TRBJ2-1; D is unresolved. Germline CDR1 is DFQATT and CDR2 is SNEGSKA (reference sequence). V was shortened by 1 base and J by 3 bases, with 13 bases between the two germline ends. This CDR3 has 15 amino acids. The DNA for the CDR3 is TGCAGTGCTAGAGCAACTCTAGGCCGCTACAATGAGCAGTTCTTC. It yields the protein CSARATLGRYNEQFF.

This clone was recorded many times. V is TRBV30 and J is TRBJ2-2; possible D gene TRBD2, 6 bases. V lost 4 bases, J lost 1 base, and 19 bases lay in between. The CDR3 spans 17 residues. Germline lookup yields CDR1 GTSNPN and CDR2 SVGIG (reference sequence). CDR3 in amino acids: CAWTGGRPSRNTGELFF. The CDR3 region has the DNA TGTGCCTGGACCGGGGGTAGGCCATCTAGGAACACCGGGGAGCTGTTTTTT.

This clone rates as medium-sized. The chain has TRBV20-1 and TRBJ1-1; no clear D gene. This CDR3 comprises 11 residues. The germline V and J ends were trimmed by 0 bases and 10 bases, with 9 bases remaining between them. Germline CDR1 is DFQATT and CDR2 is SNEGSKA (reference sequence). The CDR3 DNA reads TGCAGTGCTAGAGATCGCCCGGGAGCTTTCTTT. This codes for CSARDRPGAFF.

This clone was detected a few times. This chain joins TRBV15 and TRBJ2-3, with D unclear. Germline-derived CDR1 and CDR2 are LNHNV and YYDKDF (reference sequence). Trimming removed 1 base at V and 4 bases at J, with 9 bases between. CDR3 size: 14 residues. This CDR3 reads CATSRVGPPDTQYF. The CDR3 DNA follows: TGTGCCACCAGCAGAGTGGGCCCTCCAGATACGCAGTATTTT.

This clone was observed at least ten times. A much larger clone sits a single nucleotide away, making a read error possible. The rearrangement uses TRBV6-1 and TRBJ2-1, with TRBD2 matching 9 bases. This CDR3 has 14 residues. Per the germline V gene, CDR1 is MNHNS and CDR2 is SASEGT. CDR3: CASGDSGRIDEQFF. CDR3 sequence (DNA): TGTGCCAGCGGTGATAGCGGGAGAATAGATGAGCAGTTCTTC.

Sample share makes this clone medium-sized. The gene calls are TRBV5-8 and TRBJ2-1; 7 nucleotides agree with TRBD2. This CDR3 comprises 13 residues. J gave up 9 bases and V 6 bases, and 9 bases lay outside the gene matches. Germline V lookup: CDR1 SGHTS, CDR2 YDEGEE. The CDR3 is CASTIPGGSEQFF. As DNA, the CDR3 is TGTGCCAGCACCATCCCCGGGGGGAGTGAGCAGTTCTTC.

The genes are TRBV27 and TRBJ2-1; TRBD2 matches 13 bases. Germline CDR1 reads MNHEY; CDR2 reads SMNVEV (reference sequence). The CDR3 totals 14 residues. After removal of 5 bases from V and 9 bases from J, the junction contained 4 bases not matched to a gene. In DNA form, the CDR3 reads TGTGCCAGCAGTGGGACTAGCGGGAACGGTGAGCAGTTCTTC. This translates into CASSGTSGNGEQFF.

A few counts support this clone. The V and J genes are TRBV2 and TRBJ2-1, with D hard to call. Germline values: CDR1 SNHLY, CDR2 FYNNEI. V lost 1 base to trimming and J lost 7 bases, with 5 bases between them. CDR3 length equals 12 residues. CDR3 in DNA: TGTGCCAGCAGTGAAGTGGGGAATGAGCAGTTCTTC. Residues: CASSEVGNEQFF. Looking up the rest from reference TRBV2 and TRBJ2-1 gives the full variable domain: EPEVTQTPSHQVTQMGQEVILRCVPISNHLYFYWYRQILGQKVEFLVSFYNNEISEKSEIFDDQFSVERPDGSNFTLKIRSTKLEDSAMYFCASSEVGNEQFFGPGTRLTVL.

The chain has TRBV27 and TRBJ1-2; maybe TRBD1 (6 bases). CDR1 is MNHEY, CDR2 SMNVEV, per germline (reference sequence). The CDR3 is made up of 15 amino acids. The V end lost 6 bases, the J end lost 7 bases, and 21 bases lay between the germline ends. CDR3 amino acids: CASSKGTPSFSGYTF. In DNA, the CDR3 is TGTGCCAGCAGCAAAGGGACACCATCTTTCTCTGGCTACACCTTC.

This clone was detected once. The CDR3 region is CSARSRGQGGYTF. In nucleotides, the CDR3 is TGCAGTGCTAGAAGTAGGGGGCAGGGTGGCTACACCTTC. The rearrangement joins TRBV20-1 to TRBJ1-2; 7 nucleotides line up with TRBD1. Germline lookup yields CDR1 DFQATT and CDR2 SNEGSKA (reference sequence). CDR3 length equals 13 residues. Trimming at V came to 2 bases and at J to 7 bases, leaving 7 bases not matched to a gene.

This clone occurred a few times. The rearrangement joins TRBV10-3 to TRBJ1-2; no clear D gene. Trimming took off 10 bases at V and 0 bases at J, with 12 bases between the two ends. This CDR3 comprises 13 residues. Germline lookup yields CDR1 ENHRY and CDR2 SYGVKD. The DNA for the CDR3 is TGTGCCAGCCGGTTACCAGCTAACTATGGCTACACCTTC. Its translation is CASRLPANYGYTF.

By proportion, this clone is medium-sized. The chain is built from TRBV27 and TRBJ2-3; 14 nucleotides match TRBD2. The trim removed 5 bases at V and 3 bases at J, leaving 4 bases unmatched. CDR3 length: 16 amino acids. CDR1 MNHEY and CDR2 SMNVEV come from the germline V gene (reference sequence). Written as DNA, the CDR3 is TGTGCCAGCAGTGCAAGACTAGCGGGAGGGACAGATACGCAGTATTTT. Translating gives CASSARLAGGTDTQYF.